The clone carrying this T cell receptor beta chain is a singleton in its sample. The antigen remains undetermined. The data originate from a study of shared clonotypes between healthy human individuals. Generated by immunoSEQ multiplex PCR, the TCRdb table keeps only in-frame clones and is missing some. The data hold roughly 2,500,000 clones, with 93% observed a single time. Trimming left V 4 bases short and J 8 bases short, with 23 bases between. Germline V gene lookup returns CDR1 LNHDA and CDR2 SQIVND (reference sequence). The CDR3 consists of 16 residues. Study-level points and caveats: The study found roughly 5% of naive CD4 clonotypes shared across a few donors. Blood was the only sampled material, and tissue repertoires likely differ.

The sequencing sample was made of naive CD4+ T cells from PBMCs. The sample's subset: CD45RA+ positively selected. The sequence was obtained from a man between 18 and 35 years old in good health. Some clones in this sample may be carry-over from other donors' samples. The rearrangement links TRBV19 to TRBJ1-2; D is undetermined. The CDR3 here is CASSTETDGINGGYTF. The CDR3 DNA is TGTGCCAGTAGTACCGAGACGGATGGGATTAATGGAGGCTACACCTTC.